These T cell receptor beta chains were read from a single sample in a study of Graves' ophthalmopathy and Graves' hyperthyroidism. TCRdb passed the multiplex PCR reads through MiXCR, listing each CDR3 protein once. In the table there are about 740,000 distinct CDR3 sequences, roughly 40% of which are singletons. Specimen: peripheral blood. The receptors stem from an adult man with Graves' ophthalmopathy. The CDR3 runs from the conserved cysteine through the conserved F or W. D genes are given only for firm matches. Clone size is given for some rows only: seen once, a few or many times, or a class if the clone is expanded.

v_call: TRBV10-2
j_call: TRBJ1-1
d_call: NA
clone_size: NA
cdr3_nt: TGCGCCAGCGTGGGGGCGGCTATGAACACTGAAGCTTTCTTT
cdr3_aa: CASVGAAMNTEAFF

v_call: TRBV7-2
j_call: TRBJ2-7
d_call: TRBD2
clone_size: few
cdr3_nt: TGTGCCAGCAGCTTAAAGGTTAGCGGGAGCCCGCGCTTATCGTCCTACGAGCAGTACTTC
cdr3_aa: CASSLKVSGSPRLSSYEQYF

v_call: TRBV25-1
j_call: TRBJ2-2
d_call: TRBD2
clone_size: few
cdr3_nt: TGTGCCAGCAGTTTGACTCGCGGGAGGGTCACCGGGGAGCTGTTTTTT
cdr3_aa: CASSLTRGRVTGELFF

v_call: TRBV4-1
j_call: TRBJ1-2
d_call: TRBD1
clone_size: NA
cdr3_nt: TGCGCCAGCAGCCAAGAGGACAGGGATGGTACTGGCTACACCTTC
cdr3_aa: CASSQEDRDGTGYTF

v_call: TRBV5-1
j_call: TRBJ1-1
d_call: NA
clone_size: NA
cdr3_nt: TGCGCCAGCAGCTTGGGTCAGCCAGAAAAAGCTTTCTTT
cdr3_aa: CASSLGQPEKAFF

v_call: TRBV14
j_call: TRBJ2-7
d_call: TRBD2
clone_size: NA
cdr3_nt: TGTGCCAGCAGTCAGTTGTCTAGCGGGAGATACGAGCAGTACTTC
cdr3_aa: CASSQLSSGRYEQYF

v_call: TRBV15
j_call: TRBJ1-3
d_call: NA
clone_size: NA
cdr3_nt: TGTGCCACCAGCAGATTAAGCGGTGGAGAAGGGAAGACCATATATTTT
cdr3_aa: CATSRLSGGEGKTIYF

v_call: TRBV20-1
j_call: TRBJ1-2
d_call: NA
clone_size: few
cdr3_nt: TGCAGTGCTAGAGAGGGACTTTATAACTATGGCTACACCTTC
cdr3_aa: CSAREGLYNYGYTF

v_call: TRBV29-1
j_call: TRBJ2-7
d_call: TRBD1
clone_size: NA
cdr3_nt: TGCAGCGTTGAAGAACTCGGACAGGGGATTTCCCACGAGCAGTACTTC
cdr3_aa: CSVEELGQGISHEQYF

v_call: TRBV10-3
j_call: TRBJ1-5
d_call: TRBD1
clone_size: NA
cdr3_nt: TGTGCCATCAGCGACAGGGTCAATCAGCCCCAGCATTTT
cdr3_aa: CAISDRVNQPQHF

v_call: TRBV10-3
j_call: TRBJ2-7
d_call: NA
clone_size: NA
cdr3_nt: TGTGCCAGCAGCGAACCGGGACGCAAAAACTACGAGCAGTACTTC
cdr3_aa: CASSEPGRKNYEQYF

v_call: TRBV2
j_call: TRBJ1-5
d_call: TRBD1
clone_size: NA
cdr3_nt: TGTGCCAGCAGTGAAGCAGGGGGCTACAATCAGCCCCAGCATTTT
cdr3_aa: CASSEAGGYNQPQHF

v_call: TRBV7-9
j_call: TRBJ2-3
d_call: NA
clone_size: NA
cdr3_nt: TGTGCCAGCAGCTTGGGACTTAGAGATACGCAGTATTTT
cdr3_aa: CASSLGLRDTQYF

v_call: TRBV20-1
j_call: TRBJ2-2
d_call: TRBD2
clone_size: NA
cdr3_nt: TGCAGTGCTAGAGATCCTAGCGGGAGTTGGGAGCTGTTTTTT
cdr3_aa: CSARDPSGSWELFF

v_call: TRBV19
j_call: TRBJ1-2
d_call: TRBD1
clone_size: many
cdr3_nt: TGTGCCAGTAGTGCGGGACAGACCTTCTATGGCTACACCTTC
cdr3_aa: CASSAGQTFYGYTF

v_call: TRBV25-1
j_call: TRBJ2-7
d_call: TRBD1
clone_size: NA
cdr3_nt: TGTGCCAGCAGTGGTATAGGACAGGGGGCGGTCTACGAGCAGTACTTC
cdr3_aa: CASSGIGQGAVYEQYF

v_call: TRBV7-2
j_call: TRBJ1-6
d_call: TRBD1
clone_size: many
cdr3_nt: TGTGCCAGCAGCTTACAGGACAGGGCGAATTCACCCCTCCACTTT
cdr3_aa: CASSLQDRANSPLHF

v_call: TRBV20-1
j_call: TRBJ2-5
d_call: NA
clone_size: NA
cdr3_nt: TGCAGTGCTATGATCGGGGGTCAAGAGACCCAGTACTTC
cdr3_aa: CSAMIGGQETQYF

v_call: TRBV20-1
j_call: TRBJ1-1
d_call: NA
clone_size: few
cdr3_nt: TGCAGTGCGGTGGAAGGGTCCCCTGAAGCTTTCTTT
cdr3_aa: CSAVEGSPEAFF

v_call: TRBV10-3
j_call: TRBJ1-1
d_call: TRBD1
clone_size: NA
cdr3_nt: TGTGCCAGCACCCTGACAGGGAGAAACACTGAAGCTTTCTTT
cdr3_aa: CASTLTGRNTEAFF

v_call: TRBV11-2
j_call: TRBJ1-2
d_call: TRBD1
clone_size: NA
cdr3_nt: TGTGCCAGCAGCCCCAGGGGGACAGGGACTTATGGCTACACCTTC
cdr3_aa: CASSPRGTGTYGYTF

v_call: TRBV7-2
j_call: TRBJ1-6
d_call: TRBD1
clone_size: NA
cdr3_nt: TGTGCCAGCAGGCCCGGGACAGGGTTGAGCAATTCACCCCTCCACTTT
cdr3_aa: CASRPGTGLSNSPLHF

v_call: TRBV11-2
j_call: TRBJ2-5
d_call: TRBD2
clone_size: many
cdr3_nt: TGTGCCAGCAGTTTGGCGTCACTAGCGGGAGGGGAGACCCAGTACTTC
cdr3_aa: CASSLASLAGGETQYF

v_call: TRBV7-6
j_call: TRBJ1-2
d_call: NA
clone_size: many
cdr3_nt: TGTGCCAGCAGTCTTCCACACGGAAGCTACACCTTC
cdr3_aa: CASSLPHGSYTF

v_call: TRBV19
j_call: TRBJ1-5
d_call: TRBD1
clone_size: NA
cdr3_nt: TGTGCCAGTCTTCACGGGACAGGGGGCCGGAGCAATCAGCCCCAGCATTTT
cdr3_aa: CASLHGTGGRSNQPQHF

v_call: TRBV25-1
j_call: TRBJ2-2
d_call: NA
clone_size: NA
cdr3_nt: NA
cdr3_aa: CICSARGLYTGELFF

v_call: TRBV7-6
j_call: TRBJ2-5
d_call: NA
clone_size: NA
cdr3_nt: TGTGCCAGCAGCCAACCGGACAAGGGGCCAGATACCCAGCACTTC
cdr3_aa: CASSQPDKGPDTQHF

v_call: TRBV6-5
j_call: TRBJ2-7
d_call: NA
clone_size: few
cdr3_nt: TGTGCCAGCAGTTACACGAGGGATAGCGAGCAGTACTTC
cdr3_aa: CASSYTRDSEQYF

v_call: TRBV20-1
j_call: TRBJ2-7
d_call: TRBD2
clone_size: NA
cdr3_nt: TGCAGTGCTAGAGATCGGCTAGCGGGGGGTACCTACGAGCAGTACTTC
cdr3_aa: CSARDRLAGGTYEQYF

v_call: TRBV7-8
j_call: TRBJ1-5
d_call: TRBD1
clone_size: NA
cdr3_nt: TGTGCCTGGGGACAGTCCCCAATCAATCAGCCCCAGCATTTT
cdr3_aa: CAWGQSPINQPQHF

v_call: TRBV15
j_call: TRBJ1-2
d_call: NA
clone_size: NA
cdr3_nt: TGTGCCACCAGCAGAGGGACAGCCACTGGAGGCTACACCTTC
cdr3_aa: CATSRGTATGGYTF

v_call: TRBV7-3
j_call: TRBJ2-7
d_call: NA
clone_size: NA
cdr3_nt: TGTGCCAGCAGCTTAGGAATGGACTACGGGCAGTACTTC
cdr3_aa: CASSLGMDYGQYF

v_call: TRBV10-3
j_call: TRBJ2-6
d_call: NA
clone_size: NA
cdr3_nt: TGTGCCTGGAAGAACTCTGGGGCCAACGTCCTGACTTTC
cdr3_aa: CAWKNSGANVLTF

v_call: TRBV29-1
j_call: TRBJ1-5
d_call: NA
clone_size: many
cdr3_nt: TGCAGCGTTGGGCAGGGGCTTGGTCAGCCCCAGCATTTT
cdr3_aa: CSVGQGLGQPQHF

v_call: TRBV29-1
j_call: TRBJ1-1
d_call: NA
clone_size: NA
cdr3_nt: TGCAGCGTCGGAGGCCAGGTCACTGAAGCTTTCTTT
cdr3_aa: CSVGGQVTEAFF

v_call: TRBV7-9
j_call: TRBJ1-6
d_call: NA
clone_size: NA
cdr3_nt: TGTGCCAGCAGCCGGACAGTTAATTCACCCCTCCACTTT
cdr3_aa: CASSRTVNSPLHF

v_call: TRBV7-9
j_call: TRBJ2-2
d_call: NA
clone_size: few
cdr3_nt: TGTGCCAGCAGCCATTCCGGTGGGGAGCTGTTTTTT
cdr3_aa: CASSHSGGELFF

v_call: TRBV25-1
j_call: TRBJ1-1
d_call: TRBD1
clone_size: NA
cdr3_nt: TGTGCTGAAGCGACAGGGGGCACTGAAGCTTTCTTT
cdr3_aa: CAEATGGTEAFF

v_call: TRBV20-1
j_call: TRBJ2-5
d_call: TRBD2
clone_size: few
cdr3_nt: TGCAGTGCTAGAGAAGGGGGACTAGCTGAGACCCAGTACTTC
cdr3_aa: CSAREGGLAETQYF